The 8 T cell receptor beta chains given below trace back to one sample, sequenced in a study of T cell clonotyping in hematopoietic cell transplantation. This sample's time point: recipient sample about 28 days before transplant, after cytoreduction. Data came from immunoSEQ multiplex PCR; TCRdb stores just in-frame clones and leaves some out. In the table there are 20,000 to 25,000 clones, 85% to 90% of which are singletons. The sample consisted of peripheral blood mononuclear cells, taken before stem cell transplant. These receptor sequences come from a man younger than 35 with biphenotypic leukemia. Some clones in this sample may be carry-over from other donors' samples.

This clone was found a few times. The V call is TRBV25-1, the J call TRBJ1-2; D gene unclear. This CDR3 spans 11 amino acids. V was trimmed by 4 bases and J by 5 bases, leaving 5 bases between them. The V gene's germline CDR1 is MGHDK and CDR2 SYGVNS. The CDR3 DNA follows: TGTGCCAGCAGTGCGGGGTATGGCTACACCTTC. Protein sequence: CASSAGYGYTF.

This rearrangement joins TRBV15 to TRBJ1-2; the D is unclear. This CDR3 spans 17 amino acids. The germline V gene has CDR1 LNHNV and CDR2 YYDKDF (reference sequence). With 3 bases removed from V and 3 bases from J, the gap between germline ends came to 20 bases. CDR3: CATSSPPTRADYYGYTF. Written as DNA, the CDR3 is TGTGCCACCAGCAGCCCCCCCACGAGGGCGGACTACTATGGCTACACCTTC.

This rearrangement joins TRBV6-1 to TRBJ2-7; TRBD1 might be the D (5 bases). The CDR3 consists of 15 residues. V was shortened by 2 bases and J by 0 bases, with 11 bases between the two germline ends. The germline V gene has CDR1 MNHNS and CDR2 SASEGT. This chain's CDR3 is CASSERGSGSYEQYF. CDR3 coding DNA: TGTGCCAGCAGTGAAAGGGGCAGTGGCTCCTACGAGCAGTACTTC.

The CDR3 here is CASSLESGPGGYTF. DNA of the CDR3: TGTGCCAGCAGCTTGGAAAGTGGCCCGGGTGGCTACACCTTC. The gene calls are TRBV5-4 and TRBJ1-2, with D unclear. The germline V gene encodes CDR1 SGHNT and CDR2 YYREEE (reference sequence). V was shortened by 0 bases and J by 7 bases, with 13 bases between the two germline ends. The CDR3 spans 14 residues.

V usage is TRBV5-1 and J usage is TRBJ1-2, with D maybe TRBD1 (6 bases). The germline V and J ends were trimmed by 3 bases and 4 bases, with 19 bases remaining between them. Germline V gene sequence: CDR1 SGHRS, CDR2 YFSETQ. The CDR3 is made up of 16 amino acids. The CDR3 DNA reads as TGCGCCAGCAGCTCGGTCCAGGGGAGGGGTCGCTATGGCTACACCTTC. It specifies CASSSVQGRGRYGYTF.

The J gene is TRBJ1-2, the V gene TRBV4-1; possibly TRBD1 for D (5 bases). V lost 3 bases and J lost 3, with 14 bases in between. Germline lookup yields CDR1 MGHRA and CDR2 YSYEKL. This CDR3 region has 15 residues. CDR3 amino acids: CASSHPTRGDYGYTF. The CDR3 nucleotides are TGCGCCAGCAGCCACCCAACAAGGGGAGACTATGGCTACACCTTC.

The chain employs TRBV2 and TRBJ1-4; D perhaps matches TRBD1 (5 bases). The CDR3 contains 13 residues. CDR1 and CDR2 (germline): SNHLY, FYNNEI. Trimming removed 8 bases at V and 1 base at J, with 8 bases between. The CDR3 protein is CASGGITNEKLFF. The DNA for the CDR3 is TGTGCCAGCGGGGGGATAACTAATGAAAAACTGTTTTTT.

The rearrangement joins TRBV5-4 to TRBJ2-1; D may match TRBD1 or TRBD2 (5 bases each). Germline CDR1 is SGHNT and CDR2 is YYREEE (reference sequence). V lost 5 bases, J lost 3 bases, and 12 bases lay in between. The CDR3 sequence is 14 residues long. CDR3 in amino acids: CASSSPGLYNEQFF. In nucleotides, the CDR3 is TGTGCCAGCAGTTCCCCGGGGCTCTACAATGAGCAGTTCTTC.